Each of the 20 T cell receptor beta chains below was sequenced from the same sample in a study of CD8 T cells in ankylosing spondylitis. TCRdb called the 5' RACE reads again in MiXCR, with one record for every CDR3 protein. This table holds some 130,000 distinct CDR3 sequences, 7% to 8% found once. Sequencing used blood, either unsorted or a sorted T cell fraction (not recorded which). The receptors originated from a female donor with ankylosing spondylitis or in good health (not recorded which).

Concerning this clonotype: The junction does not match germline at one end; this may be a read error. This sequence joins TRBV7-9 and TRBJ1-4; 7 bases line up with TRBD1. This CDR3 is 15 amino acids long. Germline V gene lookup returns CDR1 SEHNR and CDR2 FQNEAQ (reference sequence). CDR3 amino acids: CSSSLGEQGSEKLFF. DNA for the CDR3: TGTTCCAGCAGCTTAGGAGAACAGGGGTCTGAAAAACTGTTTTTT.

This clonotype was counted many times. The gene calls are TRBV12-3 or TRBV12-4 and TRBJ2-1, with 7 bases lining up with TRBD2. This CDR3 spans 17 amino acids. Losses at the gene ends were 5 bases for V and 4 bases for J; bases not matched to a gene: 14. The CDR3 spells CASSESSGLVSYNEQFF. As DNA, the CDR3 is TGTGCCAGCAGTGAATCTAGCGGACTGGTATCATACAATGAGCAGTTCTTC.

This clonotype has a count of ten or more. The chain employs TRBV7-3 and TRBJ1-2; possibly TRBD1 for D (5 bases). Germline CDR1 SGHTA, CDR2 FQGTGA. The CDR3 totals 16 residues. Between the trimmed V and J ends, which lost 5 bases and 1 base, there was a span of 17 bases. The CDR3 protein is CASSPDSGDNNYGYTF. In DNA form, the CDR3 reads TGTGCCAGCAGCCCCGACTCGGGGGATAATAACTATGGCTACACCTTC.

Many counts were recorded for this clonotype. The rearrangement uses TRBV5-1 and TRBJ2-2; 10 bases fit TRBD2. The J segment lost 11 bases and the V segment lost 0 bases, leaving 4 bases of the junction unmatched. The CDR3 is made up of 14 amino acids. Germline CDR1 reads SGHRS; CDR2 reads YFSETQ. CDR3: CASSLGLAGAELFF. CDR3 bases: TGCGCCAGCAGCTTGGGCCTAGCGGGGGCCGAGCTGTTTTTT.

This clonotype was seen repeatedly, ten times or more. V and J are TRBV5-1 and TRBJ1-2; tentatively, D is TRBD1 (5 bases). The CDR3 spans 13 residues. The germline V gene has CDR1 SGHRS and CDR2 YFSETQ. Between the trimmed V and J ends, which lost 1 base and 7 bases, there was a span of 11 bases. The CDR3 DNA is TGCGCCAGCAGCTTGCGGGGCGCAGGTGGCTACACCTTC. Translating gives CASSLRGAGGYTF.

This clonotype occurred a few times. This chain joins TRBV6-7 and TRBJ2-7; D is unresolved. TRBV6-7 is an open reading frame, and its role is uncertain. Deletions cut 0 bases from V and 5 bases from J, with 14 bases between. The CDR3 loop spans 15 amino acids. This CDR3 is CASSYSQPTWNEQYF. The CDR3 DNA sequence: TGTGCCAGCAGTTACTCACAGCCTACCTGGAACGAGCAGTACTTC.

This clonotype was counted ten times or more. The V and J genes are TRBV20-1 and TRBJ2-1, with TRBD2 matching 7 bases. The V gene end was trimmed by 4 bases and the J gene end by 3 bases; junction bases not matched to a gene: 9. There are 15 residues in the CDR3. Germline V lookup: CDR1 DFQATT, CDR2 SNEGSKA (reference sequence). CDR3: CSATRPTGGYNEQFF. The CDR3 DNA sequence: TGCAGTGCTACGCGCCCGACGGGGGGCTACAATGAGCAGTTCTTC.

The CDR3 DNA reads as TGTGCCACCAGCAGAGATTCCGGGACCACCTACGAGCAGTACTTC. This sequence encodes CATSRDSGTTYEQYF. The chain uses TRBV15 and TRBJ2-7; D is tentatively TRBD1 or TRBD2 (5 bases each). This CDR3 contains 15 residues. Germline CDR1 and CDR2: LNHNV and YYDKDF (reference sequence). Deletions cut 0 bases from V and 2 bases from J, with 11 bases between.

There are a few counts of this clonotype. V is TRBV11-2 and J is TRBJ2-7; a weak D match, TRBD1 (6 bases). Germline values: CDR1 SGHAT, CDR2 FQNNGV. V was trimmed by 5 bases and J by 0 bases, leaving 14 bases between them. The CDR3 contains 15 residues. CDR3 residues: CASSRWGQASYEQYF. The DNA of the CDR3 is TGTGCCAGCAGCCGGTGGGGGCAGGCCTCCTACGAGCAGTACTTC.

This clonotype was detected many times. This rearrangement joins TRBV5-1 to TRBJ2-3; 8 bases fit TRBD2. CDR1 SGHRS and CDR2 YFSETQ come from the germline V gene. This CDR3 region has 15 residues. The V segment lost 5 bases and the J segment 0 bases; nucleotides outside the gene matches: 5. CDR3 protein: CASRQAGASTDTQYF. The CDR3 nucleotides read TGCGCCAGCAGGCAAGCGGGGGCTAGCACAGATACGCAGTATTTT.

This clonotype occurred many times. The V gene is TRBV6-6, the J gene TRBJ2-1; D is tentatively TRBD1 or TRBD2 (5 bases each). Germline CDR1 reads MNHNY; CDR2 reads SVGAGI (reference sequence). The CDR3 is 13 amino acids. The V end lost 10 bases, the J end lost 5 bases, and 15 bases lay between the germline ends. Here the CDR3 reads CATAEGNDNEQFF. The CDR3 region has the DNA TGTGCCACCGCCGAGGGGAATGACAATGAGCAGTTCTTC.

This clonotype has a count of ten or more. This sequence joins TRBV6-4 and TRBJ1-5; TRBD1 agrees at 7 bases. The CDR3 is 15 amino acids. The trim removed 2 bases at V and 3 bases at J, leaving 4 bases unmatched. Germline CDR1 MRHNA, CDR2 SNTAGT. The CDR3 DNA follows: TGTGCCAGCAGTGACCCGGGACAGTTCAATCAGCCCCAGCATTTT. It codes for CASSDPGQFNQPQHF.

This clonotype was seen at least ten times. V is TRBV11-1 and J is TRBJ2-1, with 7 positions matching TRBD1. V gave up 10 bases and J gave up 8 bases; unmatched junction bases: 11. The CDR3 has 13 amino acids. CDR1 and CDR2 (germline): SGHAT, FQDESV (reference sequence). CDR3 DNA: TGTGCCACCCGGGACAGATTTGGTGATGAGCAGTTCTTC. Protein sequence: CATRDRFGDEQFF.

In its sample, this clonotype was seen many times. Written as DNA, the CDR3 is TGTGCCAGCAGCCTAGATACAGGGGGCTGGGACTATGGCTACACCTTC. Translation: CASSLDTGGWDYGYTF. The rearrangement joins TRBV5-5 to TRBJ1-2; 9 bases are shared with TRBD1. Germline V CDR1 and CDR2: SGHKS, YYEKEE (reference sequence). J was trimmed by 3 bases and V by 4 bases; bases with no gene match: 10. This CDR3 region has 16 residues. The full variable domain, rest sourced from reference TRBV5-5 and TRBJ1-2, is DAGVTQSPTHLIKTRGQQVTLRCSPISGHKSVSWYQQVLGQGPQFIFQYYEKEERGRGNFPDRFSARQFPNYSSELNVNALLLGDSALYLCASSLDTGGWDYGYTFGSGTRLTVV.

This clonotype was seen ten or more times. This chain connects TRBV6-1 to TRBJ1-1; TRBD1 might be the D (6 bases). Germline CDR1 and CDR2: MNHNS and SASEGT. This CDR3 is 14 amino acids long. Trimming stripped 6 bases from V and 3 bases from J, with 14 bases between. The CDR3 region is CASRLQGPHTEAFF. In nucleotides, the CDR3 is TGTGCCAGCAGACTCCAGGGGCCTCACACTGAAGCTTTCTTT.

At least ten counts were recorded for this clonotype. V and J are TRBV20-1 and TRBJ2-3, with D possibly matching TRBD1 (6 bases). The length of the CDR3 is 18 residues. Trimming shortened V by 2 bases and J by 2 bases, and 23 bases separated the two germline ends. In germline, CDR1 is DFQATT, CDR2 SNEGSKA (reference sequence). The CDR3 is CSARPKGKDRLDTDTQYF. DNA for the CDR3: TGCAGTGCTAGACCCAAAGGCAAAGACAGGCTGGACACAGATACGCAGTATTTT.

This clonotype came up many times. V and J are TRBV7-6 and TRBJ1-4; D not resolved. The CDR3 consists of 16 residues. Trimming left V 1 base short and J 14 bases short, with 23 bases between. From germline, CDR1 is SGHVS and CDR2 FNYEAQ. The CDR3, as DNA: TGTGCCAGCAGCTTAGAGAAGGGTGGGCCTACCCGATATCTGTTTTTT. Encoded protein: CASSLEKGGPTRYLFF.

This clonotype was counted only a few times. The chain recombines TRBV30 with TRBJ1-2; weak D call: TRBD1 (6 bases). The V end was cut by 1 base, the J end by 4 bases, with 10 bases between. Germline CDR1 and CDR2: GTSNPN and SVGIG (reference sequence). The CDR3 contains 13 residues. CDR3 protein: CAWSDRVGYGYTF. CDR3 coding DNA: TGTGCCTGGAGTGACAGGGTAGGCTATGGCTACACCTTC.

In its sample, this clonotype was seen a few times. The chain joins TRBV7-2 to TRBJ2-7; D uncertain. The length of the CDR3 is 13 residues. CDR1 SGHTA and CDR2 FQGNSA come from the germline V gene. V lost 2 bases, J lost 7 bases, and 12 bases lay in between. The CDR3 DNA is TGTGCCAGCAGCTTAAGCCCCCTCTCTGAGCAGTACTTC. It translates to CASSLSPLSEQYF.

There are many counts of this clonotype. Here the CDR3 reads CATSTSYRGPYNSPLHF. The CDR3 region has the DNA TGTGCCACCAGCACCTCATACAGGGGCCCCTATAATTCACCCCTCCACTTT. V is TRBV15 and J is TRBJ1-6; TRBD1 aligns across 7 bases. Germline-derived CDR1 and CDR2 are LNHNV and YYDKDF (reference sequence). CDR3 size: 17 residues. V was pared by 4 bases and J by 2 bases, with 8 bases of the junction left unmatched.